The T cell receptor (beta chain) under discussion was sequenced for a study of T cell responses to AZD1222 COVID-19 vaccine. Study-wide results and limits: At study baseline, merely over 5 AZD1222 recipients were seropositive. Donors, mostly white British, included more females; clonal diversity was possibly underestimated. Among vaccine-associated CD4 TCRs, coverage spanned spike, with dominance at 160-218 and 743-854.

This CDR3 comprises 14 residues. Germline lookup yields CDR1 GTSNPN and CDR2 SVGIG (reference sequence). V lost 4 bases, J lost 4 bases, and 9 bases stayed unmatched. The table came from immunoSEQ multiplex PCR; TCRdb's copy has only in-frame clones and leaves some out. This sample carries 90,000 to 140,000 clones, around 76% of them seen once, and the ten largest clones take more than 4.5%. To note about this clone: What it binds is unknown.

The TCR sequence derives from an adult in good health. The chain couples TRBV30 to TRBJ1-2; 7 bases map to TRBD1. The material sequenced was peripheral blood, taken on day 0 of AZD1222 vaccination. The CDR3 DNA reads TGTGCCTGGATTCCCGGGGGGACAGTCTATGGCTACACCTTC. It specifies CAWIPGGTVYGYTF.